Listed below are T cell receptor beta chains from one sample, sequenced in a study of T cell responses to AZD1222 COVID-19 vaccine. Here immunoSEQ multiplex PCR was the method, and the copy in TCRdb shows in-frame clones only, minus some. The sample has under 150,000 clones; 82% are singletons. The source was peripheral blood, collected on day 0 of MenACWY control vaccination. The receptors shown here come from an adult in good health. CDR3s include the opening cysteine and the closing phenylalanine or tryptophan. Each record gives: clone size, J gene, D gene, V gene, CDR3 DNA, CDR3 protein. The D gene is left open where the match is weak. Expanded clones get a size class; other rows say once, few or many, or leave the size out.

. | TRBJ2-5 | . | TRBV5-1 | TGCGCCAGCAGCTTGGAAGGGGCGCTGATGGGAGAGACCCAGTACTTC | CASSLEGALMGETQYF
. | TRBJ1-4 | TRBD1 | TRBV7-9 | TGTGCCAGCAGCCCCGACAGGGTTGCAACTAATGAAAAACTGTTTTTT | CASSPDRVATNEKLFF
. | TRBJ2-2 | . | TRBV7-2 | TGTGCCAGCAGCCTAGGCATGGTGGGGACCCCCGTTGGCGGGGAGCTGTTTTTT | CASSLGMVGTPVGGELFF
. | TRBJ2-7 | . | TRBV7-8 | TGTGCCAGCAGCTTACGGGACCTATACGAGCAGTACTTC | CASSLRDLYEQYF
few | TRBJ2-3 | TRBD2 | TRBV24-1 | TGTGCCACCAGTGACTCCGGGACTAGCGGGGGGGCCGTCACAGATACGCAGTATTTT | CATSDSGTSGGAVTDTQYF
. | TRBJ2-6 | . | TRBV5-5 | TGTGCCAGCAGGGGAACGGCTGGGGCCAACGTCCTGACTTTC | CASRGTAGANVLTF
. | TRBJ1-4 | . | TRBV5-1 | TGCGCCAGCAGCTCTCTTGCAACTAATGAAAAACTGTTTTTT | CASSSLATNEKLFF
. | TRBJ1-2 | . | TRBV10-3 | TGTGCCATCAGTAGGGGGGCCAACTATGGCTACACCTTC | CAISRGANYGYTF
. | TRBJ2-1 | . | TRBV19 | TGTGCCAGTTCTCTCCTGGGGGCCTACAATGAGCAGTTCTTC | CASSLLGAYNEQFF
. | TRBJ1-6 | TRBD1 | TRBV6-6 | TGTGCCAGCACTCAGACAGGGTATGATTCACCCCTCCACTTT | CASTQTGYDSPLHF
. | TRBJ1-1 | . | TRBV10-3 | TGTGCCATCAGTGAGTCTCGGGGAATGAACACTGAAGCTTTCTTT | CAISESRGMNTEAFF
. | TRBJ2-3 | . | TRBV7-3 | TGTGCCAGCAGCTTAGAGGAGAGCACAGATACGCAGTATTTT | CASSLEESTDTQYF
. | TRBJ2-7 | . | TRBV6-5 | TGTGCCAGCAGTTACTCGGTCAGCTACGAGCAGTACTTC | CASSYSVSYEQYF
. | TRBJ2-5 | TRBD2 | TRBV6-5 | TGTGCCAGCAGTTACTCGCATAGCGGGGGGGCGGAGACCCAGTACTTC | CASSYSHSGGAETQYF
. | TRBJ2-7 | . | TRBV5-1 | TGCGCCAGCAGCTTGATGCTTGCATCTTCCTACGAGCAGTACTTC | CASSLMLASSYEQYF
. | TRBJ2-3 | TRBD1 | TRBV5-4 | TGTGCCAGCAGTACAGGGGCGGGAGATACGCAGTATTTT | CASSTGAGDTQYF
. | TRBJ1-5 | . | TRBV28 | TGTGCCAGCAGTTTTATTAGGGGGAGCAATCAGCCCCAGCATTTT | CASSFIRGSNQPQHF
. | TRBJ1-2 | . | TRBV29-1 | TGCAGCGTTGAAGAACAGGAGACCTATGGCTACACCTTC | CSVEEQETYGYTF
. | TRBJ2-3 | . | TRBV5-1 | TGCGCCAGCAGCCCGGGACAAATTTTAGATACGCAGTATTTT | CASSPGQILDTQYF
. | TRBJ1-2 | TRBD1 | TRBV28 | TGTGCCAGCACCCAGGGGGGAACGTTAAATGGCTACACCTTC | CASTQGGTLNGYTF
. | TRBJ2-1 | . | TRBV5-3 | TGTGCCAGAAGCTCCATCAGTAGTGAGCAGTTCTTC | CARSSISSEQFF
. | TRBJ1-2 | . | TRBV10-1 | TGCGCCAGCAGTGAGTCTCGGGGAGGGCATGGCTACACCTTC | CASSESRGGHGYTF
once | TRBJ2-1 | TRBD1 | TRBV5-1 | TGCGCCAGCAGCTTGGGACAGGGGATCTACAATGAGCAGTTCTTC | CASSLGQGIYNEQFF
. | TRBJ1-5 | . | TRBV27 | TGTGCCAGCAGTTTCGCAGGAAAGGGAGGTCAGCCCCAGCATTTT | CASSFAGKGGQPQHF
few | TRBJ1-2 | . | TRBV4-1 | TGCGCCAGCAGCCAAGACGGGGACGGGGGAGAAGGGTGGTATGGCTACACCTTC | CASSQDGDGGEGWYGYTF
. | TRBJ1-2 | . | TRBV12-3/TRBV12-4 | TGTGCCAGCAGCCCCGGGAGGGGGTATGGCTACACCTTC | CASSPGRGYGYTF
once | TRBJ2-1 | . | TRBV6-5 | TGTGCCAGCAGTTACCTAGGGGGTGAGCAGTTCTTC | CASSYLGGEQFF
. | TRBJ1-6 | . | TRBV4-1 | TGCGCCAGCAGCCAAGATGGGCAGGAGGTCGCTTTCTATAATTCACCCCTCCACTTT | CASSQDGQEVAFYNSPLHF
. | TRBJ1-4 | . | TRBV11-2 | TGTGCCAGCAGCCTGGTCCGAGGGACCCATGAAAAACTGTTTTTT | CASSLVRGTHEKLFF
. | TRBJ1-5 | . | TRBV12-3/TRBV12-4 | TGTGCCAGCAGTGAAGTCGGGGGTCAGCCCCAGCATTTT | CASSEVGGQPQHF
. | TRBJ2-1 | TRBD1 | TRBV28 | TGTGCCAGCGGGCTTTCGAGACAGGGCTACAATGAGCAGTTCTTC | CASGLSRQGYNEQFF
. | TRBJ1-5 | . | TRBV2 | TGTGCCAGCAGTGAAGGAGTCACCCAGCCCCAGCATTTT | CASSEGVTQPQHF
. | TRBJ2-1 | TRBD2 | TRBV18 | TGTGCCAGCCGCGGGACTAGCAGGGTATGGCAGTTCTTC | CASRGTSRVWQFF
. | TRBJ1-1 | TRBD1 | TRBV2 | TGTGCCAGCATTCTGAGGCAATCCGGGACAGGGATGGGTAGCGGTGCGGCTTTCTTT | CASILRQSGTGMGSGAAFF
. | TRBJ1-5 | . | TRBV5-5 | TGTGCCAGCAGCGCCATTCAAGGGCCCAATCAGCCCCAGCATTTT | CASSAIQGPNQPQHF
. | TRBJ2-2 | TRBD2 | TRBV15 | TGTGCCACCAGCCCCTGGCGGGGGGGCTTACCCGGGGAGCTGTTTTTT | CATSPWRGGLPGELFF
. | TRBJ2-2 | TRBD1 | TRBV5-1 | TGCGCCAGCAGCTCAACATCCGACAGGGCCACCGGGGAGCTGTTTTTT | CASSSTSDRATGELFF
few | TRBJ2-2 | TRBD1 | TRBV2 | TGTGCCAGCAGCGAGGGACAGGGAAGAGCCTACACCGGGGAGCTGTTTTTT | CASSEGQGRAYTGELFF
. | TRBJ2-1 | . | TRBV27 | TGTGCCAGCAGTTACAGGTCGAGGGGTGAGCAGTTCTTC | CASSYRSRGEQFF
. | TRBJ1-4 | TRBD1 | TRBV18 | TGTGCCAGCACAGGGGGCTTGGGACAGGACGAAAAACTGTTTTTT | CASTGGLGQDEKLFF
. | TRBJ2-3 | . | TRBV1 | TGCACCAGCAGCCAAGATCTGAGCACAGGTGATAACACAGATACGCAGTATTTT | CTSSQDLSTGDNTDTQYF
. | TRBJ2-3 | . | TRBV5-1 | TGCGCCAGCACCCTCGGGACTCAGCTGGCAGATACGCAGTATTTT | CASTLGTQLADTQYF
. | TRBJ2-1 | TRBD2 | TRBV7-2 | TGTGCCAGCAGCTCAGGGCGGGGCGGGGGACTTATGAATGAGCAGTTCTTC | CASSSGRGGGLMNEQFF
. | TRBJ2-6 | TRBD1 | TRBV28 | TGTGCCAGCAGTTACCCGGGACAGCCCTCTGGGGCCAACGTCCTGACTTTC | CASSYPGQPSGANVLTF
. | TRBJ2-5 | . | TRBV21-1 | TGTGCCAGCAGCAAAGTGGACAGGGACCAAGGAACCCAGTACTTC | CASSKVDRDQGTQYF